The entry below describes one TCR beta chain. Participants, about 18 to 90 years old, spanned 24 US areas. Clinical histories supplied by participants themselves formed the basis of cohort assignment. A COVID-19 case was met by exposed participants within 2 weeks before study entry. The data stem from a study of blood T cell repertoires in COVID-19. Study-wide context: T cells, B-cell-depleted T cells, or PBMCs supplied cDNA or gDNA.

The protocol was immunoSEQ multiplex PCR, while the TCRdb copy is restricted to in-frame clones and leaves out a portion. The sample consists of over 200,000 clones, roughly 89% of them appearing once. The germline V and J ends were trimmed by 3 bases and 0 bases, with 8 bases remaining between them. The CDR3 runs to 13 residues. Germline values: CDR1 DFQATT, CDR2 SNEGSKA (reference sequence). The TCR was taken from a man younger than 40 who had been exposed to COVID-19. Sequencing input: PBMCs or T cells enriched from blood (not recorded which). This chain links TRBV20-1 with TRBJ2-5; the D is unclear. CDR3 sequence (DNA): TGCAGTGCTAGTGTCAGGTACCAAGAGACCCAGTACTTC. It translates to CSASVRYQETQYF.